This TCR beta chain came from a study of T cells in Graves' hyperthyroidism and ophthalmopathy. The CDR3 regions of TCR beta were amplified from RNA transcripts. HTBI primers were used for first-round RT-PCR of the TCR CDR3. Via MiXCR, TCRdb re-called the multiplex PCR reads, giving one row per CDR3 protein. The sample lists under 350,000 distinct CDR3 sequences; 15% to 20% were seen once. Trimming shortened V by 5 bases and J by 1 base, and 16 bases separated the two germline ends. The CDR3 extends over 16 amino acids. The germline V gene encodes CDR1 MNHEY and CDR2 SVGEGT. This clonotype was counted many times.

The clonotype originates from a woman aged 60-75 years with Graves' ophthalmopathy. The sample taken for sequencing was blood. The chain recombines TRBV6-2 or TRBV6-3 with TRBJ2-3, with D unresolved. CDR3 DNA: TGTGCCAGCAGTCCAGGCAGGTTGGGTGGCACAGATACGCAGTATTTT. Translation: CASSPGRLGGTDTQYF.